This T cell receptor (beta chain) was identified in a study of STAT5B mutations in CD4+ large granular lymphocyte leukemia. Findings and limits, study-wide: Top patient clones used TRBV06 genes more often: 8/27 versus 2/35 in controls. CD4-sorted patient repertoires seemed more clonal than healthy CD4+ repertoires.

Worth noting for this clone: As yet, its antigen is unknown.

The J segment lost 0 bases and the V segment lost 5 bases, leaving 6 bases of the junction unmatched. The CDR3 has 16 residues. CDR1 is GTSNPN and CDR2 is SVGIG in the germline V gene (reference sequence). Methods used by the authors: Productive clonotypes were detectable down to 2.59 x 10-5 frequency. The table came from immunoSEQ multiplex PCR; TCRdb's copy has only in-frame clones and leaves some out. The V and J calls and clone size come from that table; D and trimming were worked out from the DNA. The sample includes 37,000 or so clones, 81% of them seen just once. The sequence was obtained from a human donor in good health. The specimen sequenced was CD4+ T cells from blood buffy coats. V and J are TRBV30 and TRBJ2-6, with 8 bases matching TRBD1. The chain's CDR3 is CAWGGQVPSGANVLTF. The CDR3 DNA reads as TGTGCCTGGGGGGGACAGGTACCCTCTGGGGCCAACGTCCTGACTTTC.